Described below is a single TCR beta chain sequence and its context. This sample stems from a study of PD-1 blockade in mismatch repair-deficient tumors. Looking at the study overall: All were previously treated, progressing patients with about twelve mismatch repair-deficient cancer types.

With V trimmed by 0 bases and J by 4 bases, 5 bases remained unmatched. This CDR3 spans 16 amino acids. Looked up from germline, CDR1 is SGHVS and CDR2 is FNYEAQ. The protocol was immunoSEQ multiplex PCR, while the TCRdb copy is restricted to in-frame clones and leaves out a portion. The sample lists about 35,000 clones; about 85% were seen once. The receptor's source is an adult with mismatch repair-deficient cancer. The rearrangement links TRBV7-6 to TRBJ2-1; TRBD1 aligns across 8 bases. The source was PBMCs, collected 6 weeks after starting pembrolizumab. CDR3 nucleotide sequence: TGTGCCAGCAGCTTAGCCCCGGACAGGGTATACAATGAGCAGTTCTTC. It translates to CASSLAPDRVYNEQFF.